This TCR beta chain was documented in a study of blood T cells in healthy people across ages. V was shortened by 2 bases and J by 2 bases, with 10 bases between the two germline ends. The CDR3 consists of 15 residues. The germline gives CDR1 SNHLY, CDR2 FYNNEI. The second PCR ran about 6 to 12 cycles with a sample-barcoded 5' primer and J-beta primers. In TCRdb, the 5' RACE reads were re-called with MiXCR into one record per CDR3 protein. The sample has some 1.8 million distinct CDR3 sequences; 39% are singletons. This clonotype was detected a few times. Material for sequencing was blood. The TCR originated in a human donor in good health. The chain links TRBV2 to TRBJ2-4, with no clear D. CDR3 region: CASSEIGVTKNIQYF. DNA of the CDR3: TGTGCCAGCAGTGAAATTGGAGTTACCAAAAACATTCAGTACTTC.